The 17 T cell receptor beta chains below were found in one sample sequenced in a study of T-cell memory formation after mild COVID-19. TCRdb used MiXCR to reprocess the 5' RACE reads, holding one entry per CDR3 protein. The repertoire holds around 510,000 distinct CDR3 sequences, with about a fifth as singletons. What was sequenced was PBMCs or a T cell subset sorted from them (not recorded which). Every receptor here comes from an adult woman who had mild COVID-19 (a few samples of this study predate the infection). Cell type and time point are not known.

This clonotype has a handful of counts. The chain employs TRBV5-1 and TRBJ2-3, with D possibly matching TRBD2 (5 bases). The V and J ends lost 2 bases and 4 bases respectively, with 14 bases between them. CDR3 length: 15 amino acids. CDR1 is SGHRS and CDR2 is YFSETQ in the germline V gene. CDR3 residues: CASSLEGRGSDTQYF. The CDR3 DNA reads TGCGCCAGCAGCTTAGAGGGAAGAGGGTCAGATACGCAGTATTTT.

The gene calls are TRBV29-1 and TRBJ2-5; perhaps TRBD2 as D (5 bases). V lost 7 bases and J 1 base, leaving 16 bases between the germline ends. The CDR3 sequence is 14 residues long. Germline V gene data show CDR1 as SQVTM and CDR2 as ANQGSEA. CDR3: CSADGLQRQETQYF. CDR3 sequence (DNA): TGCAGCGCTGACGGACTTCAGCGCCAAGAGACCCAGTACTTC.

V usage is TRBV24-1 and J usage is TRBJ2-7, with 13 positions matching TRBD2. This CDR3 spans 16 amino acids. From germline, CDR1 is KGHDR and CDR2 SFDVKD. J was trimmed by 4 bases and V by 3 bases; bases with no gene match: 5. CDR3 sequence (DNA): TGTGCCACCAGTGATGGGGGACTAGCGGGGACATACGAGCAGTACTTC. This sequence encodes CATSDGGLAGTYEQYF.

The chain combines TRBV7-9 with TRBJ1-5; D is unresolved. Trimming pared 5 bases from V and 2 bases from J, leaving 16 bases between. The CDR3 contains 16 residues. Germline values: CDR1 SEHNR, CDR2 FQNEAQ (reference sequence). The CDR3 DNA is TGTGCCAGCAGCAATTATGCCTTAGGCGGCAATCAGCCCCAGCATTTT. Translated: CASSNYALGGNQPQHF.

In its sample, this clonotype was seen a few times. The chain uses TRBV11-3 and TRBJ2-3; a possible D gene is TRBD2 (5 bases). V lost 7 bases and J 1 base, leaving 12 bases between the germline ends. CDR1 and CDR2 (germline): SGHNT, YENEEA. There are 14 residues in the CDR3. The CDR3 reads CASTRGRGTDTQYF. The CDR3 DNA reads as TGTGCCAGCACCCGCGGGCGGGGCACAGATACGCAGTATTTT.

This chain links TRBV24-1 with TRBJ1-2; D ambiguous. Germline V gives CDR1 KGHDR, CDR2 SFDVKD. V shed 0 bases and J shed 3 bases, with 7 bases lying between them. The CDR3 totals 14 residues. The CDR3 sequence is CATSDLAQDYGYTF. The CDR3 nucleotides are TGTGCCACCAGTGATTTGGCACAAGACTATGGCTACACCTTC.

The CDR3 protein is CASSPARALQETQYF. The CDR3 coding sequence is TGTGCCAGCAGCCCCGCCCGTGCGCTTCAAGAGACCCAGTACTTC. The chain is built from TRBV11-2 and TRBJ2-5; D is unresolved. This CDR3 is 15 amino acids long. V lost 5 bases to trimming and J lost 2 bases, with 15 bases between them. Germline V gives CDR1 SGHAT, CDR2 FQNNGV. The full variable domain, its missing parts supplied by reference TRBV11-2 and TRBJ2-5, is EAGVAQSPRYKIIEKRQSVAFWCNPISGHATLYWYQQILGQGPKLLIQFQNNGVVDDSQLPKDRFSAERLKGVDSTLKIQPAKLEDSAVYLCASSPARALQETQYFGPGTRLLVL.

This clonotype was seen a few times. The genes are TRBV5-1 and TRBJ1-3, with TRBD1 matching over 7 bases. V lost 4 bases to trimming and J lost 3 bases; unmatched junction nucleotides: 4. The CDR3 length is 14 residues. Germline CDR1 SGHRS, CDR2 YFSETQ. CDR3 in DNA: TGCGCCAGCAGCCCCGGGGACAGTGGAAACACCATATATTTT. Translation: CASSPGDSGNTIYF.

The chain carries TRBV7-3 and TRBJ2-1, with D possibly being TRBD2 (6 bases). CDR1 and CDR2 (germline): SGHTA, FQGTGA. The CDR3 has 14 residues. V was shortened by 1 base and J by 6 bases, with 10 bases between the two germline ends. CDR3 residues: CASSLNGGANEQFF. The CDR3, as DNA: TGTGCCAGCAGCTTAAATGGCGGGGCCAATGAGCAGTTCTTC.

This clonotype appeared many times. This chain joins TRBV7-7 and TRBJ2-5; 7 positions agree with TRBD1. The CDR3 length is 15 residues. The trim removed 0 bases at V and 6 bases at J, leaving 7 bases unmatched. Germline loops: CDR1 SSHAT, CDR2 FNYEAQ (reference sequence). For the CDR3, the DNA is TGTGCCAGCAGCTTAGCTTTGGACAGGACACAGACCCAGTACTTC. As protein: CASSLALDRTQTQYF.

The chain is built from TRBV6-5 and TRBJ1-5; maybe TRBD1 (5 bases). The CDR3 length is 14 residues. Per germline, CDR1 MNHEY and CDR2 SVGAGI. Trimming took 2 bases from V and 5 from J, leaving 10 bases between them. The CDR3 nucleotides are TGTGCCAGCAGTTACCCGGACATCGATCAGCCCCAGCATTTT. It translates to CASSYPDIDQPQHF.

This clonotype was counted between two and nine times. The chain carries TRBV6-5 and TRBJ1-2; TRBD1 aligns across 7 bases. V lost 6 bases and J lost 2; bases outside the gene matches: 0. CDR3 length equals 12 residues. Germline lookup yields CDR1 MNHEY and CDR2 SVGAGI. The CDR3 region is CASRDRNYGYTF. In nucleotides, the CDR3 is TGTGCCAGCAGGGACAGGAACTATGGCTACACCTTC.

The chain joins TRBV5-1 to TRBJ1-1; D perhaps matches TRBD1 (5 bases). The CDR3 is made up of 15 amino acids. V lost 0 bases to trimming and J lost 1 base, with 10 bases between them. In germline, CDR1 is SGHRS, CDR2 YFSETQ. The CDR3 DNA reads TGCGCCAGCAGCTTGGTCGGGGCCCCGAACACTGAAGCTTTCTTT. This gives the protein CASSLVGAPNTEAFF.

The V gene is TRBV20-1, the J gene TRBJ1-2; D gene ambiguous. The germline CDR1 and CDR2 sequences are DFQATT and SNEGSKA (reference sequence). This CDR3 region has 13 residues. The V end lost 2 bases, the J end lost 2 bases, and 9 bases lay between the germline ends. The CDR3 region is CSARNSENYGYTF. The CDR3 DNA sequence: TGCAGTGCTAGAAACTCTGAGAACTATGGCTACACCTTC.

The table lists this clonotype with a few counts. At one boundary the junction diverges from the germline segment, which might be a read error. This chain joins TRBV12-3 or TRBV12-4 and TRBJ2-7; no reliable D call. This CDR3 has 13 residues. The CDR3: CASSIAGAVEQYF. The CDR3 DNA sequence: TGTGCCAGCAGTATAGCCGGAGCAGTCGAGCAGTACTTC.

In its sample, this clonotype was seen a few times. This sequence joins TRBV7-9 and TRBJ2-2; unclear D gene. Germline CDR1 is SEHNR and CDR2 is FQNEAQ (reference sequence). CDR3 length: 13 amino acids. V was shortened by 1 base and J by 7 bases, with 7 bases between the two germline ends. As DNA, the CDR3 is TGTGCCAGCAGCTTAGAGATCGGCGGGGAGCTGTTTTTT. Protein: CASSLEIGGELFF.

CDR3 protein: CASSLDVVGPVTPLHF. In DNA, the CDR3 is TGTGCCAGCAGCTTAGACGTCGTCGGTCCAGTCACCCCCCTCCACTTT. The V and J genes are TRBV7-9 and TRBJ1-6, with D hard to call. The CDR3 contains 16 residues. CDR1 is SEHNR and CDR2 is FQNEAQ in the germline V gene (reference sequence). Trimming stripped 1 base from V and 13 bases from J, with 20 bases between.